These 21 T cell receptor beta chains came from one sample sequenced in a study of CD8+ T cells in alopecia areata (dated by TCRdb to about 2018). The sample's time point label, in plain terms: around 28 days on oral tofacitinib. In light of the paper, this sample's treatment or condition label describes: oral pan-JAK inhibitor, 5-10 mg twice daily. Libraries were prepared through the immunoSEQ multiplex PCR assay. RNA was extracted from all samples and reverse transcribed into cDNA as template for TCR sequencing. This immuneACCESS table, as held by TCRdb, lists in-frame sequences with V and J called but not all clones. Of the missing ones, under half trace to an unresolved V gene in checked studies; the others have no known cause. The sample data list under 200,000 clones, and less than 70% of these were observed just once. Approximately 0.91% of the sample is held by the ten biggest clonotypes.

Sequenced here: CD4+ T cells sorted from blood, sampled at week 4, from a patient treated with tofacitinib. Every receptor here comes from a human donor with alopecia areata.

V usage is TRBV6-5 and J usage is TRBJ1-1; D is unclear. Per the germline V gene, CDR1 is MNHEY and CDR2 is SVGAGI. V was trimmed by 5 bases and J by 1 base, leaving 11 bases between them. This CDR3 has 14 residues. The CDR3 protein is CASSATVPNTEAFF. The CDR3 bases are TGTGCCAGCAGTGCGACCGTCCCGAACACTGAAGCTTTCTTT.

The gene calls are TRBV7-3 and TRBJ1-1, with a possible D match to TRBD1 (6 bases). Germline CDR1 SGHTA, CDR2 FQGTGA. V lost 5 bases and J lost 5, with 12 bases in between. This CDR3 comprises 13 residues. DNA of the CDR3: TGTGCCAGCAGCCCACAGGGTGGGACTGAAGCTTTCTTT. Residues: CASSPQGGTEAFF.

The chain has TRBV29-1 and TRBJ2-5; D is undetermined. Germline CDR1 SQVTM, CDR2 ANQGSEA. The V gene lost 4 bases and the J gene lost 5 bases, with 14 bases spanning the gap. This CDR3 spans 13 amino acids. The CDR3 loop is CSVGQPVRETQYF. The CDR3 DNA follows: TGCAGCGTTGGCCAGCCCGTCCGGGAGACCCAGTACTTC.

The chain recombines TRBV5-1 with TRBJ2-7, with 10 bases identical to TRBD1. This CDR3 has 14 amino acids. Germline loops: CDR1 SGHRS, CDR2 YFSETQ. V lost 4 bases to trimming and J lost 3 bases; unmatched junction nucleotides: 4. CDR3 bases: TGCGCCAGCAGCGGCGGGACAGGGGTCTACGAGCAGTACTTC. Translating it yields CASSGGTGVYEQYF.

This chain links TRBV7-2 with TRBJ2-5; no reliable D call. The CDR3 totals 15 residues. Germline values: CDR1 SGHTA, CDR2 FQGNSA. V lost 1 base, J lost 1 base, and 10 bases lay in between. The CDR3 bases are TGTGCCAGCAGCTTAGGGCACCAGCTCCAAGAGACCCAGTACTTC. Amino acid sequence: CASSLGHQLQETQYF.

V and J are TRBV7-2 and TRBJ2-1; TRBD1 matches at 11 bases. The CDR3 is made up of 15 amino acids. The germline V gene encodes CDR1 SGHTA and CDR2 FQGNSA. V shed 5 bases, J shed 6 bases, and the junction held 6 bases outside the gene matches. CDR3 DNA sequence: TGTGCCAGCAGCCCCGGACAGGGGGCCGGCAATGAGCAGTTCTTC. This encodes CASSPGQGAGNEQFF.

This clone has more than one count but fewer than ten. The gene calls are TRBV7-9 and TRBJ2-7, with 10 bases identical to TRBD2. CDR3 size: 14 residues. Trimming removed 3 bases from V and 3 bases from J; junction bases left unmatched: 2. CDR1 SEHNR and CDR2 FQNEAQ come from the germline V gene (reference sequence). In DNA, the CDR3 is TGTGCCAGCAGCTTCGGACTAGCGGTCTACGAGCAGTACTTC. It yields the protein CASSFGLAVYEQYF.

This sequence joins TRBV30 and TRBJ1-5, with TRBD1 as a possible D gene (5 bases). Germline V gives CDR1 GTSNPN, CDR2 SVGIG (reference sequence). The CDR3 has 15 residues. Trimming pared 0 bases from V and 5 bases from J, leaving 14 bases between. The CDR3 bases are TGTGCCTGGAGTGTACCAGAGGGGCCCTATCAGCCCCAGCATTTT. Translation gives CAWSVPEGPYQPQHF.

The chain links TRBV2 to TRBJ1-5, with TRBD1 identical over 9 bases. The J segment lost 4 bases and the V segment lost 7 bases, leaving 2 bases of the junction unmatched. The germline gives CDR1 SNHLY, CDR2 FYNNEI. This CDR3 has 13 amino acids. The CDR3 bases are TGTGCCAGCAAAGGACAGGGGAATCAGCCCCAGCATTTT. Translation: CASKGQGNQPQHF.

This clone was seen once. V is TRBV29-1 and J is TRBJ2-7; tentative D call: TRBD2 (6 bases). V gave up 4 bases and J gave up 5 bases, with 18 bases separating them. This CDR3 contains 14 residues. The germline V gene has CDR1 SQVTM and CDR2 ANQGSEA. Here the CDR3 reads CSVVRDFGGDEQYF. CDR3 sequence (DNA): TGCAGCGTTGTTAGGGACTTCGGAGGAGACGAGCAGTACTTC.

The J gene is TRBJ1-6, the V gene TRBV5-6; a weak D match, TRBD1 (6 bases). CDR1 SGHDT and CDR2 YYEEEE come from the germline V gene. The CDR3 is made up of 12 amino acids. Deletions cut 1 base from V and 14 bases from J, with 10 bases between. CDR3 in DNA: TGTGCCAGCAGCTTGACCGGACAGTCCCTCCACTTT. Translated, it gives CASSLTGQSLHF.

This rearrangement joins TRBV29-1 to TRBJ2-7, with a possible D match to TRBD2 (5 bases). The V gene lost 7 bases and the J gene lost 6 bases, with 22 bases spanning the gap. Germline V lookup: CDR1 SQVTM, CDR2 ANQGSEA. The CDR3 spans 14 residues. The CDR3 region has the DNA TGCAGCGCCCGGACTTTTGACGGCTCCGGCGAGCAGTACTTC. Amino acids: CSARTFDGSGEQYF.

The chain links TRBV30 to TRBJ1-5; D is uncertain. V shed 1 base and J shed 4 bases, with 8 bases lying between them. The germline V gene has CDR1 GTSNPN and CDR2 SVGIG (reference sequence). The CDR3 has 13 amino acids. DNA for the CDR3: TGTGCCTGGAGTGAACAGTCTAATCAGCCCCAGCATTTT. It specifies CAWSEQSNQPQHF.

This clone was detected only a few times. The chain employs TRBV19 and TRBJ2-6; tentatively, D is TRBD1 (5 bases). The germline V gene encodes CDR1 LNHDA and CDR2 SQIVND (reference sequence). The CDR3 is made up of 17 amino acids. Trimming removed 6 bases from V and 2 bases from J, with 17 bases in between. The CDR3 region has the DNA TGTGCCAGTAGCCACCTTTTGGGGCCCACTGGGGCCAACGTCCTGACTTTC. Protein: CASSHLLGPTGANVLTF.

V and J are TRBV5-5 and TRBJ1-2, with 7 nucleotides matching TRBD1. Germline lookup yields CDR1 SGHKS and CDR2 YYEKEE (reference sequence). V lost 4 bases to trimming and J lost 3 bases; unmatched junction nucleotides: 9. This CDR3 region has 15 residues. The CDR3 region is CASSTGQASYYGYTF. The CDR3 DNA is TGTGCCAGCAGCACTGGACAGGCTTCCTACTATGGCTACACCTTC.

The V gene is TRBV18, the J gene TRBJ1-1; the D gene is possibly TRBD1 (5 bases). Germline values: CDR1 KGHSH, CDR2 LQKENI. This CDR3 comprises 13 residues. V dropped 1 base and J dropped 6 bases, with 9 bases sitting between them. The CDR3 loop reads CASSPLGEAEAFF. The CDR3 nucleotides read TGTGCCAGCTCACCACTGGGGGAGGCTGAAGCTTTCTTT.

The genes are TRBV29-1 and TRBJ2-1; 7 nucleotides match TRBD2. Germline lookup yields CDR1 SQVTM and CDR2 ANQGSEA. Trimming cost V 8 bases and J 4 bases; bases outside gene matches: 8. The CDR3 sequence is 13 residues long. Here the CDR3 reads CSLLGGEYNEQFF. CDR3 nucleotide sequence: TGCAGCCTTCTTGGGGGGGAATACAATGAGCAGTTCTTC.

The CDR3 reads CASSLSIGGLHSPLHF. The CDR3 bases are TGTGCCAGCAGTTTATCGATTGGGGGGCTTCACTCACCCCTCCACTTT. This chain uses TRBV27 with TRBJ1-6, with TRBD1 as a possible D gene (6 bases). Germline CDR1 and CDR2: MNHEY and SMNVEV (reference sequence). Trimming shortened V by 0 bases and J by 10 bases, and 16 bases separated the two germline ends. This CDR3 has 16 residues.

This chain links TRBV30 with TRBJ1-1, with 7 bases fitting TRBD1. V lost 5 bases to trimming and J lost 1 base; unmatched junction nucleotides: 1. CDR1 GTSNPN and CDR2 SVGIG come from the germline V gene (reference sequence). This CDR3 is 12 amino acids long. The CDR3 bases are TGTGCCTGGGGACAGGCGAACACTGAAGCTTTCTTT. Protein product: CAWGQANTEAFF.

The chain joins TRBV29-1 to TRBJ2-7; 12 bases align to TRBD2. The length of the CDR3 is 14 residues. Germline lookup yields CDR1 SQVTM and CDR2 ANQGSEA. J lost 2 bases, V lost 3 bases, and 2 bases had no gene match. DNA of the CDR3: TGCAGCGTTGAGTCTAGCGGGGGGGCCTACGAGCAGTACTTC. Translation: CSVESSGGAYEQYF.

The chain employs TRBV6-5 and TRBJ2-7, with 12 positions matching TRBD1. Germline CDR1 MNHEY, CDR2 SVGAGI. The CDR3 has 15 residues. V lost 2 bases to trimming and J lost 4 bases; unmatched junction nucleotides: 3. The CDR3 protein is CASSYRGQGAYEQYF. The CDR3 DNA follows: TGTGCCAGCAGTTACCGGGGACAGGGGGCTTACGAGCAGTACTTC.